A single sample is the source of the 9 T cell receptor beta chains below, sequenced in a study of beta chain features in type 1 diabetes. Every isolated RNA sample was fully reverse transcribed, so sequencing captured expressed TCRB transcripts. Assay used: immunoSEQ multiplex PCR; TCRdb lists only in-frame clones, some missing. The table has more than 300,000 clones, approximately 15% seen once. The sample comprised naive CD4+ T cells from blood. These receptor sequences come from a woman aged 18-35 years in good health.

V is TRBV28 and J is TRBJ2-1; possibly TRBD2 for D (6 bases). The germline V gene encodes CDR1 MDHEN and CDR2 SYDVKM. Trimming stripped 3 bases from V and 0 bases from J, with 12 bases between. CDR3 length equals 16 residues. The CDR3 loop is CASSFLARSSYNEQFF. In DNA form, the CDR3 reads TGTGCCAGCAGTTTTCTAGCGAGGAGCTCCTACAATGAGCAGTTCTTC.

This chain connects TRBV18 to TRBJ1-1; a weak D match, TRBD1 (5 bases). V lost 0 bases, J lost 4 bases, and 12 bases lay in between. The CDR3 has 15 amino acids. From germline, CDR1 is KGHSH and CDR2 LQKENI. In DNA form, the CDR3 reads TGTGCCAGCTCACCACCCCAGGGATTTACCACTGAAGCTTTCTTT. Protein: CASSPPQGFTTEAFF.

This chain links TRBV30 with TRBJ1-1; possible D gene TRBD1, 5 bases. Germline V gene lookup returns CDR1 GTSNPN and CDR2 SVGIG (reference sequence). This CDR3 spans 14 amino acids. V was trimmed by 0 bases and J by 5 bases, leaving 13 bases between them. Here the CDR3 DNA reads TGTGCCTGGAGTGTACTGCAGGGTAGGACTGAAGCTTTCTTT. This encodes CAWSVLQGRTEAFF.

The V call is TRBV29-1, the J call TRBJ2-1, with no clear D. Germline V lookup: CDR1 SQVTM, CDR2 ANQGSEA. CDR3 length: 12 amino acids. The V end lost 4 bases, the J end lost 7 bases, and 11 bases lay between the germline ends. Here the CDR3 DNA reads TGCAGCGTTGTCCCTTACCAGAATGAGCAGTTCTTC. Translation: CSVVPYQNEQFF.

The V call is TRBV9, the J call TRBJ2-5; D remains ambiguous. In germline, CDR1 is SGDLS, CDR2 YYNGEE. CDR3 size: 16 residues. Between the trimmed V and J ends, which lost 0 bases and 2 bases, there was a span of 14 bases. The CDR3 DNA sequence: TGTGCCAGCAGCGTAGATCTCGGTCGCGCTCAAGAGACCCAGTACTTC. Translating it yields CASSVDLGRAQETQYF.

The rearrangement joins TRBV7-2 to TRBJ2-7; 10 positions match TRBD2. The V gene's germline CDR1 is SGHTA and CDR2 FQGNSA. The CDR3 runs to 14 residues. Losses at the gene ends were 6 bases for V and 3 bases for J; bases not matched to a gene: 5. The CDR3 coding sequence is TGTGCCAGCAGGCGACTAGCGGGTGTCTACGAGCAGTACTTC. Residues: CASRRLAGVYEQYF. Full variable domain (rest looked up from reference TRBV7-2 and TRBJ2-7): GAGVSQSPSNKVTEKGKDVELRCDPISGHTALYWYRQSLGQGLEFLIYFQGNSAPDKSGLPSDRFSAERTGGSVSTLTIQRTQQEDSAVYLCASRRLAGVYEQYFGPGTRLTVT.

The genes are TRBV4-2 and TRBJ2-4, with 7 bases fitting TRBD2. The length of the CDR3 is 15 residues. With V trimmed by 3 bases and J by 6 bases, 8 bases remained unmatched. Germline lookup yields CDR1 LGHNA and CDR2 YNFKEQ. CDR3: CASSHDGTIGNIQYF. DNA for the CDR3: TGTGCCAGCAGCCACGATGGGACTATCGGAAACATTCAGTACTTC.

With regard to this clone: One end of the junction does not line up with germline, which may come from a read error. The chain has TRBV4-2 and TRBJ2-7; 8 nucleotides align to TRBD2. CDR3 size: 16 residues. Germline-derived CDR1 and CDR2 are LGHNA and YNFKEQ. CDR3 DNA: TGTGCCAGCACCCCGGGGGGGCGGGAGGCCTCCCACGAGCAGTACTTC. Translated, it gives CASTPGGREASHEQYF.

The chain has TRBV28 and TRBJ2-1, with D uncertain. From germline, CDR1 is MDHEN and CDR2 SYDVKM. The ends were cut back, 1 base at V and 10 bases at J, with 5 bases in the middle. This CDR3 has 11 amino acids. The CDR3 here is CASSLFQEQFF. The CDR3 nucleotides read TGTGCCAGCAGTTTATTCCAGGAGCAGTTCTTC.